This T cell receptor beta chain was identified in a study of glioma-infiltrating T cells. The iRepertoire nested amplicon-rescue multiplex PCR amplified TCR alpha and beta CDR3s from RNA. For one-step reverse transcription and amplification, roughly 95-450 ng of tissue mRNA or PBMC total RNA was used. One entry per CDR3 protein, called by TCRdb with MiXCR from the multiplex PCR reads. The profile shows some 130,000 distinct CDR3 sequences, approximately 24% of them singletons. Germline lookup yields CDR1 SNHLY and CDR2 FYNNEI. The CDR3 has 13 residues. V shed 8 bases, J shed 6 bases, and the junction held 7 bases outside the gene matches. This clonotype was detected only a few times. Its target is not known. Findings and caveats of the study: Very few CDR3 sequences were shared between tissue and blood. Non-neoplastic patients had below-expected tissue-blood divergence, while all gliomas exceeded expectation.

The chain combines TRBV2 with TRBJ1-2, with TRBD1 matching over 9 bases. What was sequenced was glioma tissue, nonneoplastic brain tissue, or PBMCs (not recorded which). This clonotype was obtained from a human donor with low-grade glioma or glioblastoma, undergoing nonglioma brain surgery, or in good health (not recorded which). Here the CDR3 reads CASRQGQGDGYTF. DNA for the CDR3: TGTGCCAGCCGCCAGGGACAGGGAGATGGCTACACCTTC. The variable domain in full, completed from reference TRBV2 and TRBJ1-2, reads EPEVTQTPSHQVTQMGQEVILRCVPISNHLYFYWYRQILGQKVEFLVSFYNNEISEKSEIFDDQFSVERPDGSNFTLKIRSTKLEDSAMYFCASRQGQGDGYTFGSGTRLTVV.